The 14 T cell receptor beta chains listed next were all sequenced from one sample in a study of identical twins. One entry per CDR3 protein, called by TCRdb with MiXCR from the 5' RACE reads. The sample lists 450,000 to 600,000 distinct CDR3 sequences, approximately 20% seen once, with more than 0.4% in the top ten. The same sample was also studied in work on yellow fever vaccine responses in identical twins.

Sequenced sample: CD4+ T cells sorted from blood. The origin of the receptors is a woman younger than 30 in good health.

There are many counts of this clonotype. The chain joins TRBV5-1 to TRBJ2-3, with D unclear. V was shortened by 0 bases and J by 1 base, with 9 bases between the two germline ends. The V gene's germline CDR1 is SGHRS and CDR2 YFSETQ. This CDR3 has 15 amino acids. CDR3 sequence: CASSLEHRGTDTQYF. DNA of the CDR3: TGCGCCAGCAGCTTGGAACATCGAGGCACAGATACGCAGTATTTT.

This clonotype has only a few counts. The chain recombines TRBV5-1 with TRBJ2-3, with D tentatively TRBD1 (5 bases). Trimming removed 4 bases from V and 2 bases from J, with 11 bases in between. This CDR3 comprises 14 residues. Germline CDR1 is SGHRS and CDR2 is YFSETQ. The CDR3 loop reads CASSRQTNTDTQYF. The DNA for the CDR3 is TGCGCCAGCAGCCGACAGACCAACACAGATACGCAGTATTTT.

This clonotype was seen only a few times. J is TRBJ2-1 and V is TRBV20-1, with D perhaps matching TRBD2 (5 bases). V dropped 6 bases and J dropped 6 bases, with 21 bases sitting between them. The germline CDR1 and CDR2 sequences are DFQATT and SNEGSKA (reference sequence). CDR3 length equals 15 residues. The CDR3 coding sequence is TGCAGTGCCACGCATCAGAGGGCCCTTCTCAATGAGCAGTTCTTC. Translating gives CSATHQRALLNEQFF.

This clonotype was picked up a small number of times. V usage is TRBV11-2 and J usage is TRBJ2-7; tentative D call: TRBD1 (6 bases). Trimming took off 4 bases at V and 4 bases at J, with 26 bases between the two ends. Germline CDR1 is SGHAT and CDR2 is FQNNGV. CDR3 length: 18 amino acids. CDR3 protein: CASSYPEEEGRGLYEQYF. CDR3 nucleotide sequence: TGTGCCAGCAGCTACCCAGAAGAGGAAGGCAGGGGTTTGTACGAGCAGTACTTC.

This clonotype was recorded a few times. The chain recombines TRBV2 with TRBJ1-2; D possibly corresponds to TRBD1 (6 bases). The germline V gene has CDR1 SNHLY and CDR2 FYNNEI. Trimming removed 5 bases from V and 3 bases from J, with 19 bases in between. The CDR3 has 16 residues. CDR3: CASSLQGVGLDYGYTF. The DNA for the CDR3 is TGTGCCAGCAGTCTACAGGGAGTGGGTCTCGACTATGGCTACACCTTC.

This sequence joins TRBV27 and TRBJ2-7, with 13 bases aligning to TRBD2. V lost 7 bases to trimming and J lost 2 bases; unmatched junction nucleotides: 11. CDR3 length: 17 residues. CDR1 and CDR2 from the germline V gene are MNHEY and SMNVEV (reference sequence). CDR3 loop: CASIGRTSGSSPYEQYF. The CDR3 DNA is TGTGCCAGCATCGGCAGGACTAGCGGGAGTTCCCCCTACGAGCAGTACTTC.

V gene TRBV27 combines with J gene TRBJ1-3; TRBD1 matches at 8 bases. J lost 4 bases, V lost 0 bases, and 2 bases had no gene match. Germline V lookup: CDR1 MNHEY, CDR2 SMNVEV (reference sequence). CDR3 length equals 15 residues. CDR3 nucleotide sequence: TGTGCCAGCAGTTTATCCACAGGGGGAGGAAACACCATATATTTT. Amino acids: CASSLSTGGGNTIYF.

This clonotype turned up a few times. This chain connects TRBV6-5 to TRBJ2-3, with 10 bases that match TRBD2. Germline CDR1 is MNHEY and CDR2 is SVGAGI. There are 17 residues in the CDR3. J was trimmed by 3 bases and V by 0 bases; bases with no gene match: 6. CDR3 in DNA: TGTGCCAGCAGTTACTCGTCAGCGGGGGGGCCGACAGATACGCAGTATTTT. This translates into CASSYSSAGGPTDTQYF.

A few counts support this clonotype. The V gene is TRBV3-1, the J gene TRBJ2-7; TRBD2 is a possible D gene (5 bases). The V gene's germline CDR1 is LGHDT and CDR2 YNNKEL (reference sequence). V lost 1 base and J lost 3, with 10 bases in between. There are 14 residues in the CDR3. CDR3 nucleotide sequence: TGTGCCAGCAGCCAAGGGAAGCGGTTCTACGAGCAGTACTTC. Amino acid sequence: CASSQGKRFYEQYF.

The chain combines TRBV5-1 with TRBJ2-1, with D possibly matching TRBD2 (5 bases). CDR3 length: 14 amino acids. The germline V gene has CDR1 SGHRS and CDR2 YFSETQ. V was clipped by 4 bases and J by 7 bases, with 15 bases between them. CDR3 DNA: TGCGCCAGCAGCACGGACTCCCCGGTGAATGAGCAGTTCTTC. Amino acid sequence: CASSTDSPVNEQFF.

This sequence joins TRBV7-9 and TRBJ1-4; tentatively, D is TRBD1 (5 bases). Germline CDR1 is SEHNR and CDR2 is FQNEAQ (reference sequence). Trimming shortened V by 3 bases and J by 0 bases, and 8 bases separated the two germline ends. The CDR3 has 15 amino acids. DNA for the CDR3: TGTGCCAGCAGCTTTATGGGGGCAACTAATGAAAAACTGTTTTTT. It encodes CASSFMGATNEKLFF.

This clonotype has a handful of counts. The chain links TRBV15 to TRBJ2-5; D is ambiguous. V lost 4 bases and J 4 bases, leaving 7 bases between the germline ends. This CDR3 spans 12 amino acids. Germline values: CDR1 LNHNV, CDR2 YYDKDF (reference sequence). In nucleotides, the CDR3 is TGTGCCACCAGCACGGGTTTAGAGACCCAGTACTTC. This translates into CATSTGLETQYF.

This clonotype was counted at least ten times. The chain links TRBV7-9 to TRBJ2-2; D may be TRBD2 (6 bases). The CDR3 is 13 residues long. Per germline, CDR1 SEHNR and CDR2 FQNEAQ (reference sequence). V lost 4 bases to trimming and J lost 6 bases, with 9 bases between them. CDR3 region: CASSSRLAGELFF. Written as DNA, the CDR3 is TGTGCCAGCAGCTCAAGACTAGCCGGGGAGCTGTTTTTT.

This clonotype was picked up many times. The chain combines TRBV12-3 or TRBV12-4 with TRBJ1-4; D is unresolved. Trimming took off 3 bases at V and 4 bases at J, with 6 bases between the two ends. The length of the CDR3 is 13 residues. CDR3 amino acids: CASSFRVNEKLFF. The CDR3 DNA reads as TGTGCCAGCAGTTTCCGGGTTAATGAAAAACTGTTTTTT.